Shown below are 7 T cell receptor beta chains from a single sample sequenced in a study of T cells after yellow fever vaccination. TCRdb re-derived calls from the 5' RACE reads in MiXCR, one entry per CDR3 protein. The sample lists roughly 250,000 distinct CDR3 sequences, about an eighth occurring once. This specimen was CD4+ T cells sorted from PBMCs, taken 45 days after the yellow fever booster vaccination. These receptor sequences come from a man aged 25 to 45 who received the YFV17D yellow fever vaccine.

The chain couples TRBV5-1 to TRBJ2-1; the D gene is possibly TRBD1 (6 bases). V was pared by 4 bases and J by 3 bases, with 14 bases between. This CDR3 spans 15 amino acids. CDR1 is SGHRS and CDR2 is YFSETQ in the germline V gene. The CDR3: CASSPTGTNYNEQFF. For the CDR3, the DNA is TGCGCCAGCAGCCCCACAGGGACCAACTACAATGAGCAGTTCTTC.

The chain is built from TRBV5-4 and TRBJ2-5; tentative D call: TRBD2 (5 bases). Germline lookup yields CDR1 SGHNT and CDR2 YYREEE (reference sequence). CDR3 length: 14 amino acids. With 5 bases removed from V and 2 bases from J, the gap between germline ends came to 13 bases. CDR3 sequence (DNA): TGTGCCAGCAGAAATGGACTGTCACAAGAGACCCAGTACTTC. Residues: CASRNGLSQETQYF.

This sequence joins TRBV27 and TRBJ2-7, with 9 bases lining up with TRBD1. The V segment lost 2 bases and the J segment 3 bases; nucleotides outside the gene matches: 5. The CDR3 is 15 amino acids. Per germline, CDR1 MNHEY and CDR2 SMNVEV (reference sequence). CDR3 residues: CASSLGQGPNYEQYF. In DNA, the CDR3 is TGTGCCAGCAGTTTAGGACAGGGGCCAAACTACGAGCAGTACTTC.

This clonotype has just a few counts. This chain joins TRBV7-2 and TRBJ2-1; TRBD1 matches at 7 bases. The germline CDR1 and CDR2 sequences are SGHTA and FQGNSA. The CDR3 runs to 15 residues. With 2 bases clipped from V and 7 bases from J, the junction kept 8 bases outside the gene matches. CDR3 region: CASSLRQGRTNEQFF. The DNA of the CDR3 is TGTGCCAGCAGCTTACGACAGGGTCGGACTAATGAGCAGTTCTTC.

This clonotype has more than one count but fewer than ten. J is TRBJ2-6 and V is TRBV21-1; the table calls TRBD2, which could not be checked here. TRBV21-1 is flagged as a pseudogene. The CDR3 totals 16 residues. This CDR3 is CARRGPPPPGANVLTF. The DNA for the CDR3 is TGTGCCAGGCGGGGTCCTCCTCCACCTGGGGCCAACGTCCTGACTTTC.

The table lists this clonotype with a few counts. The genes are TRBV7-2 and TRBJ2-3; D ambiguous. Germline V gene sequence: CDR1 SGHTA, CDR2 FQGNSA. V was shortened by 2 bases and J by 2 bases, with 11 bases between the two germline ends. The CDR3 covers 15 residues. The CDR3 bases are TGTGCCAGCAGCTTAACGGTCATCCTCACAGATACGCAGTATTTT. Protein: CASSLTVILTDTQYF.

As concerns this clonotype: Sequence at one end of the junction differs from germline and may be a read error. This sequence joins TRBV12-3 or TRBV12-4 and TRBJ1-3; no firm D call. CDR3 length: 14 residues. CDR3: CTSSLGPSGNTIYF. DNA for the CDR3: TGTACCAGCAGTTTGGGCCCCTCTGGAAACACCATATATTTT.